The TCR beta chain described here comes from a study of T cells after posttransplantation cyclophosphamide. About this clone: Its antigen is undetermined.

Study results and limitations: TRB overlap between skin or GI tissue T cells and blood was limited.

TCRdb's copy holds only in-frame clones and misses some; the assay was immunoSEQ multiplex PCR. The sample lists 50,000 to 65,000 clones; about 86% were seen once. The origin of this receptor is a young man with a blood cancer, CMV-positive, and with a related stem cell donor. Material for sequencing was PBMCs.

CDR3 coding DNA: TGTGCCAGCAGCGACAGACAGACCACAATGAACACTGAAGCTTTCTTT. Translated: CASSDRQTTMNTEAFF. This chain uses TRBV7-2 with TRBJ1-1; D is perhaps TRBD1 (5 bases). The CDR3 contains 16 residues. Trimming removed 5 bases from V and 0 bases from J, with 16 bases in between. From germline, CDR1 is SGHTA and CDR2 FQGNSA.